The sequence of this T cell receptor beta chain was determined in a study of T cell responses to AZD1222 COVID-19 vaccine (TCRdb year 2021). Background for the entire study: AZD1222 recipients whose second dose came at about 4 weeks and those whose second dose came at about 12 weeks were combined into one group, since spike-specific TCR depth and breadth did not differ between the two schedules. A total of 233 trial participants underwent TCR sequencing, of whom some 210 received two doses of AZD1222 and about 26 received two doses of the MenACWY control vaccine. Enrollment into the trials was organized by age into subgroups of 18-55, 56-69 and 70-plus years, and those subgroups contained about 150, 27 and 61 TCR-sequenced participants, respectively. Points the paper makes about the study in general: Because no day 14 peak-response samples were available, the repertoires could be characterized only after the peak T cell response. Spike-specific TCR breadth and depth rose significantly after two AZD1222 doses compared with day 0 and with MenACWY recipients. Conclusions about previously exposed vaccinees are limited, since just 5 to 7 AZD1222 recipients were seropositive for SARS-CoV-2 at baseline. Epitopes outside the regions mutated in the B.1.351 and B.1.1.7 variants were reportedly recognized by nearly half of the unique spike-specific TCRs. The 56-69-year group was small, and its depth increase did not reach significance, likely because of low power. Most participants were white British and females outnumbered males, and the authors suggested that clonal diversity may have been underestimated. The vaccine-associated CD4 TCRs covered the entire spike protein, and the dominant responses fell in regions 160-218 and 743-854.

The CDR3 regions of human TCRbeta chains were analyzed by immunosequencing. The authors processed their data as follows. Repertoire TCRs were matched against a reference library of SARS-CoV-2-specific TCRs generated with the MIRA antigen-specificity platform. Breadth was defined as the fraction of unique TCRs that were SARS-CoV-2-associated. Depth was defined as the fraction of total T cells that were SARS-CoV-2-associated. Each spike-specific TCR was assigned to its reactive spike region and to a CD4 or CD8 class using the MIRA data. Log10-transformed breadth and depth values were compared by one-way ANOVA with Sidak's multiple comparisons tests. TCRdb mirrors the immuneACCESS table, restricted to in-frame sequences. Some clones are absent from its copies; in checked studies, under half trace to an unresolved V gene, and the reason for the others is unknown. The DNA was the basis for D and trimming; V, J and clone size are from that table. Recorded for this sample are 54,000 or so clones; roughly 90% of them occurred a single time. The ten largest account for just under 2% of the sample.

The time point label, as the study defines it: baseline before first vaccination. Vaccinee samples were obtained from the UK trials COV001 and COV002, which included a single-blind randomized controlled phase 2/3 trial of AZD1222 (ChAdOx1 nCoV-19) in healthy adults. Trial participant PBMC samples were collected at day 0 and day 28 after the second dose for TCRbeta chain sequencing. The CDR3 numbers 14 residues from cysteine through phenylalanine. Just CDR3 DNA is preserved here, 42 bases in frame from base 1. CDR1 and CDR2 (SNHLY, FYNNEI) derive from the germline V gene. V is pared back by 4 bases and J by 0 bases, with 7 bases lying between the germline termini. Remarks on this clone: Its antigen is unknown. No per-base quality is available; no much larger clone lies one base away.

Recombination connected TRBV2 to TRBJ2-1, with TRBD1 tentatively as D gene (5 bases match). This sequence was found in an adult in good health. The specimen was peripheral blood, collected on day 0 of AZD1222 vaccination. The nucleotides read TGTGCCAGCAGTGTCGACAGCTCCTACAATGAGCAGTTCTTC. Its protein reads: CASSVDSSYNEQFF.